The next 5 T cell receptor beta chains were all read from a single sample in a study of blood T cell repertoires in COVID-19. Produced via immunoSEQ multiplex PCR; TCRdb's table is partial and in-frame only. This table holds 210,000 or so clones, 70% to 90% found once. Specimen: PBMCs or T cells enriched from blood (not recorded which). These receptors originate from a woman in her forties with acute COVID-19.

The chain uses TRBV7-2 and TRBJ2-7; 9 bases map to TRBD1. From germline, CDR1 is SGHTA and CDR2 FQGNSA. The CDR3 extends over 15 amino acids. Trimming cost V 4 bases and J 3 bases; bases outside gene matches: 7. Written as DNA, the CDR3 is TGTGCCAGCAGCTGGGGACAGGGTGAAGGCTACGAGCAGTACTTC. This gives the protein CASSWGQGEGYEQYF.

The chain employs TRBV19 and TRBJ2-4; maybe TRBD2 (7 bases). The CDR3 loop spans 16 amino acids. Germline loops: CDR1 LNHDA, CDR2 SQIVND (reference sequence). With 1 base removed from V and 6 bases from J, the gap between germline ends came to 16 bases. The CDR3, as DNA: TGTGCCAGTAGTATAGGTGGGGGGGCAGGTGGAAACATTCAGTACTTC. Protein product: CASSIGGGAGGNIQYF.

The chain uses TRBV5-4 and TRBJ2-2; TRBD2 matches 12 bases. CDR3 length: 18 residues. The V gene end was trimmed by 4 bases and the J gene end by 5 bases; junction bases not matched to a gene: 12. Germline CDR1 reads SGHNT; CDR2 reads YYREEE (reference sequence). The CDR3 loop is CASSTGLAGGSYTGELFF. The DNA for the CDR3 is TGTGCCAGCAGCACGGGACTAGCGGGCGGTAGTTATACCGGGGAGCTGTTTTTT.

This clone was recorded once. The rearrangement links TRBV3-1 (or the pseudogene TRBV3-2) to TRBJ2-3; 7 nucleotides align to TRBD2. The length of the CDR3 is 14 residues. CDR1 and CDR2 (germline): LGHDT, YNNKEL (reference sequence). Trimming cost V 4 bases and J 6 bases; bases outside gene matches: 7. The CDR3 protein is CASSPRAGPDTQYF. For the CDR3, the DNA is TGTGCCAGCAGCCCACGAGCGGGGCCGGATACGCAGTATTTT.

The rearrangement joins TRBV3-1 (or the pseudogene TRBV3-2) to TRBJ1-1, with TRBD1 identical over 7 bases. After removal of 6 bases from V and 7 bases from J, the junction contained 5 bases not matched to a gene. There are 12 residues in the CDR3. Per the germline V gene, CDR1 is LGHDT and CDR2 is YNNKEL (reference sequence). The CDR3 loop reads CASSRDSVEAFF. The CDR3 bases are TGTGCCAGCAGTCGGGACAGCGTTGAAGCTTTCTTT.